The 20 T cell receptor beta chains listed next were all sequenced from one sample in a study of molecular identifiers for immune sequencing clone quantification. One entry per CDR3 protein, called by TCRdb with MiXCR from the PCR reads. This table holds around 320,000 distinct CDR3 sequences, 24% found once. The sample was naive CD8+ T cells from blood, with Jurkat cell RNA spiked in. Indicated subset: FACS-sorted CD8+CD4-CCR7+CD45RA+ naive T cells. The receptors shown here come from a human donor in good health. Some libraries in this study had Jurkat cell RNA spiked in.

The genes are TRBV6-2 or TRBV6-3 and TRBJ2-4; D uncertain. The CDR3 consists of 18 residues. The germline V and J ends were trimmed by 0 bases and 2 bases, with 17 bases remaining between them. The V gene's germline CDR1 is MNHEY and CDR2 SVGEGT. The CDR3 is CASSYSPSGPLTKNIQYF. The CDR3 DNA sequence: TGTGCCAGCAGTTACTCGCCATCGGGTCCTCTAACCAAAAACATTCAGTACTTC.

This clonotype has a handful of counts. The CDR3, as DNA: TGTGCCAGCAGCGTAGCTGGGCAGGGGGCGAACACCGGGGAGCTGTTTTTT. This codes for CASSVAGQGANTGELFF. The rearrangement joins TRBV9 to TRBJ2-2; 7 nucleotides line up with TRBD1. CDR1 and CDR2 (germline): SGDLS, YYNGEE. V gave up 0 bases and J gave up 0 bases; unmatched junction bases: 5. The CDR3 sequence is 17 residues long.

This clonotype was counted at least ten times. The J gene is TRBJ1-3, the V gene TRBV15; D ambiguous. Looked up from germline, CDR1 is LNHNV and CDR2 is YYDKDF (reference sequence). CDR3 size: 12 residues. V dropped 6 bases and J dropped 2 bases, with 5 bases sitting between them. CDR3 nucleotides: TGTGCCACCAGGGACGCTGGAAACACCATATATTTT. It codes for CATRDAGNTIYF.

Comment on this clonotype: A much larger clone sits a single nucleotide away, making a read error possible. The gene calls are TRBV7-9 and TRBJ1-1; D not resolved. With 5 bases removed from V and 1 base from J, the gap between germline ends came to 11 bases. CDR3 length: 14 residues. Germline-derived CDR1 and CDR2 are SEHNR and FQNEAQ (reference sequence). CDR3 amino acids: CASSRASGNTEAFF. The CDR3 DNA reads as TGTGCCAGCAGCCGGGCCAGCGGGAACACTGAAGCTTTCTTT.

This clonotype was recorded many times. V is TRBV2 and J is TRBJ2-3; D ambiguous. Trimming removed 3 bases from V and 0 bases from J, with 16 bases in between. The length of the CDR3 is 17 residues. CDR1 is SNHLY, CDR2 FYNNEI, per germline. This chain's CDR3 is CASSDLVADTSTDTQYF. CDR3 sequence (DNA): TGTGCCAGCAGTGACCTGGTGGCAGATACTAGCACAGATACGCAGTATTTT.

This clonotype was observed at least ten times. The chain recombines TRBV20-1 with TRBJ2-3; D unclear. Trimming removed 0 bases from V and 3 bases from J, with 19 bases in between. Germline loops: CDR1 DFQATT, CDR2 SNEGSKA (reference sequence). The CDR3 spans 17 residues. CDR3 sequence reads: CSARDPVSRILTDTQYF. The CDR3 DNA is TGCAGTGCTAGAGATCCGGTTAGCCGAATTTTGACAGATACGCAGTATTTT.

The chain has TRBV7-2 and TRBJ2-7, with 9 bases lining up with TRBD2. J lost 0 bases, V lost 2 bases, and 5 bases had no gene match. Germline loops: CDR1 SGHTA, CDR2 FQGNSA. The CDR3 is made up of 16 amino acids. The CDR3 DNA reads as TGTGCCAGCAGCTTACATGCGGGGGGGGGCTCCTACGAGCAGTACTTC. Residues: CASSLHAGGGSYEQYF.

This clonotype was observed at least ten times. The chain recombines TRBV9 with TRBJ2-2; no clear D. Looked up from germline, CDR1 is SGDLS and CDR2 is YYNGEE. This CDR3 has 14 amino acids. V was trimmed by 0 bases and J by 2 bases, leaving 5 bases between them. The DNA for the CDR3 is TGTGCCAGCAGCGTAGGTGCAAACACCGGGGAGCTGTTTTTT. Translating it yields CASSVGANTGELFF.

This clonotype was seen more than once but under ten times. The germline gene is not matched at one end of the junction; a read error may be the cause. The V and J genes are TRBV6-2 or TRBV6-3 and TRBJ1-6; D gene uncertain. Per germline, CDR1 MNHEY and CDR2 SVGEGT. This CDR3 comprises 15 residues. CDR3 sequence: CAGSSRTDLSTPLHF. The CDR3 DNA is TGTGCCGGCAGTTCTCGGACGGACCTCTCGACACCCCTCCACTTT.

The chain joins TRBV4-3 to TRBJ2-1; D uncertain. CDR1 LGHNA and CDR2 YSLEER come from the germline V gene. The CDR3 length is 16 residues. Trimming took off 0 bases at V and 0 bases at J, with 9 bases between the two ends. In DNA, the CDR3 is TGCGCCAGCAGCCAAGATAGTGTGGGCTCCTACAATGAGCAGTTCTTC. This translates into CASSQDSVGSYNEQFF.

This clonotype was counted many times. This chain joins TRBV27 and TRBJ1-5; no reliable D call. Trimming took off 6 bases at V and 7 bases at J, with 10 bases between the two ends. The CDR3 totals 12 residues. Germline CDR1 and CDR2: MNHEY and SMNVEV (reference sequence). Here the CDR3 reads CASSFSGQPQHF. The CDR3 nucleotides read TGTGCCAGCAGCTTCTCTGGACAGCCCCAGCATTTT.

The J gene is TRBJ1-1, the V gene TRBV20-1; 7 nucleotides align to TRBD1. V shed 6 bases and J 1 base; nucleotides not matched to a gene: 5. Per germline, CDR1 DFQATT and CDR2 SNEGSKA (reference sequence). The CDR3 is made up of 13 amino acids. CDR3 residues: CSANRGRNTEAFF. CDR3 coding DNA: TGCAGTGCAAACAGGGGCCGGAACACTGAAGCTTTCTTT.

This clonotype was counted many times. This rearrangement joins TRBV4-3 to TRBJ1-1, with a tentative D call TRBD1 (5 bases). The V end lost 0 bases, the J end lost 4 bases, and 21 bases lay between the germline ends. Per the germline V gene, CDR1 is LGHNA and CDR2 is YSLEER. This CDR3 spans 18 amino acids. The CDR3 spells CASSQDSQPTGWGTEAFF. The CDR3 nucleotides are TGCGCCAGCAGCCAAGATTCCCAACCCACAGGTTGGGGCACTGAAGCTTTCTTT.

A remark on this clonotype: A much bigger clone sits one base away, suggesting this may be a read error. V is TRBV28 and J is TRBJ1-5, with D perhaps TRBD1 (6 bases). The CDR3 length is 19 residues. Germline CDR1 and CDR2: MDHEN and SYDVKM. The DNA for the CDR3 is TGTGCCAGCAGTTCCCCTACCCCTAGGACAGAGAGGAGTAATCAGCCCCCGCATTTT. It translates to CASSSPTPRTERSNQPPHF.

The genes are TRBV27 and TRBJ2-6; D remains unclear. The CDR3 extends over 14 amino acids. V lost 5 bases and J 2 bases, leaving 7 bases between the germline ends. Germline V CDR1 and CDR2: MNHEY, SMNVEV (reference sequence). In DNA form, the CDR3 reads TGTGCCAGCAGTCCCCTCCCTGGGGCCAACGTCCTGACTTTC. Its translation: CASSPLPGANVLTF.

Comments on this clonotype: Germline and junction disagree at one end, which may indicate a read error. The gene calls are TRBV27 and TRBJ2-3; 15 positions agree with TRBD2. Per germline, CDR1 MNHEY and CDR2 SMNVEV (reference sequence). The CDR3 is made up of 16 amino acids. This CDR3 reads CAGRGTSGGLTDTQYF. The DNA for the CDR3 is TGTGCCGGCAGGGGGACTAGCGGGGGGCTCACAGATACGCAGTATTTT.

In this sample, this clonotype turned up many times. The chain employs TRBV9 and TRBJ2-3, with D hard to call. Trimming pared 2 bases from V and 8 bases from J, leaving 12 bases between. Germline V gives CDR1 SGDLS, CDR2 YYNGEE. The CDR3 extends over 13 amino acids. Here the CDR3 reads CASSVTLGSTQYF. Written as DNA, the CDR3 is TGTGCCAGCAGCGTTACCCTGGGGTCTACGCAGTATTTT.

Points on this clonotype: Germline and junction disagree at one end, which may indicate a read error. The chain is built from TRBV7-9 and TRBJ2-6; 8 nucleotides agree with TRBD1. Germline V gene data show CDR1 as SEHNR and CDR2 as FQNEAQ (reference sequence). This CDR3 spans 18 amino acids. The CDR3 coding sequence is TGTGCCAGCAGCTTAGCGGACAGGGCCCACTCTGGGGCCGACGTCCTGACTTTC. Its translation: CASSLADRAHSGADVLTF.

The V gene is TRBV6-1, the J gene TRBJ2-2; TRBD1 is a possible D gene (5 bases). V dropped 9 bases and J dropped 0 bases, with 11 bases sitting between them. Per germline, CDR1 MNHNS and CDR2 SASEGT. There are 14 residues in the CDR3. CDR3 in DNA: TGTGCCAGTGCTACAGGCCCGAACACCGGGGAGCTGTTTTTT. Translation gives CASATGPNTGELFF.

This clonotype appeared many times. The chain is built from TRBV6-2 or TRBV6-3 and TRBJ2-7, with a weak D call TRBD2 (6 bases). The CDR3 length is 14 residues. Germline V gives CDR1 MNHEY, CDR2 SVGEGT. Trimming removed 6 bases from V and 3 bases from J, with 15 bases in between. The CDR3 DNA sequence: TGTGCCAGCAGCGGGAGCCCAGCGGACTACGAGCAGTACTTC. Protein sequence: CASSGSPADYEQYF.